These 31 T cell receptor beta chains came from one sample sequenced in a study of shared clonotypes between healthy human individuals. Profiled with immunoSEQ multiplex PCR; TCRdb holds only in-frame clones, not every one. This sample has over 700,000 clones, with about two thirds found just once. Sequencing used memory CD4+ T cells sorted from blood. The subset: CD45RA-negative fraction. The receptor set was obtained from a woman in her 30s in good health.

The rearrangement links TRBV6-4 to TRBJ1-2, with D maybe TRBD1 (5 bases). The germline gives CDR1 MRHNA, CDR2 SNTAGT. The CDR3 totals 13 residues. V dropped 2 bases and J dropped 7 bases, with 11 bases sitting between them. CDR3 loop: CASSDDGGFGYTF. The CDR3 coding sequence is TGTGCCAGCAGTGACGATGGGGGGTTTGGCTACACCTTC.

The chain recombines TRBV6-6 with TRBJ2-7; no clear D. This CDR3 has 16 residues. V was clipped by 0 bases and J by 1 base, with 13 bases between them. Germline V lookup: CDR1 MNHNY, CDR2 SVGAGI (reference sequence). CDR3: CASSYSDLTPSYEQYF. Here the CDR3 DNA reads TGTGCCAGCAGTTACTCCGACCTAACCCCGTCCTACGAGCAGTACTTC.

This clone has more than one count but fewer than ten. The V and J genes are TRBV7-2 and TRBJ2-2; D unresolved. The CDR3 consists of 16 residues. The V and J ends lost 4 bases and 1 base respectively, with 13 bases between them. Per the germline V gene, CDR1 is SGHTA and CDR2 is FQGNSA. As DNA, the CDR3 is TGTGCCAGCAGCTCCCAGCCTACTGAGAACACCGGGGAGCTGTTTTTT. As protein: CASSSQPTENTGELFF.

The chain carries TRBV4-2 and TRBJ2-5; 12 bases are shared with TRBD2. J lost 4 bases, V lost 0 bases, and 9 bases had no gene match. This CDR3 comprises 18 residues. Per germline, CDR1 LGHNA and CDR2 YNFKEQ. The DNA for the CDR3 is TGTGCCAGCAGCCAAGATGGCCCTAGCGGGAGGGCGGGAGAGACCCAGTACTTC. It encodes CASSQDGPSGRAGETQYF.

V is TRBV6-4 and J is TRBJ2-7; 13 nucleotides agree with TRBD2. With V trimmed by 5 bases and J by 7 bases, 14 bases remained unmatched. This CDR3 is 17 amino acids long. Germline CDR1 is MRHNA and CDR2 is SNTAGT. The CDR3 is CASSYGLLAGGLGEQYF. CDR3 nucleotide sequence: TGTGCCAGCAGTTACGGACTACTAGCGGGAGGGCTTGGGGAGCAGTACTTC.

The gene calls are TRBV5-1 and TRBJ2-5; D is unresolved. Trimming took off 1 base at V and 5 bases at J, with 9 bases between the two ends. CDR3 length: 13 amino acids. The germline V gene encodes CDR1 SGHRS and CDR2 YFSETQ. The CDR3 region is CASSLHPLETQYF. The CDR3 DNA is TGCGCCAGCAGCTTGCACCCCCTGGAGACCCAGTACTTC.

The chain has TRBV5-1 and TRBJ2-1; 12 bases match TRBD2. The CDR3 has 15 residues. V trimming: 6 bases; J trimming: 8 bases; junction bases outside the gene matches: 9. Germline V gene lookup returns CDR1 SGHRS and CDR2 YFSETQ. The CDR3: CASNPTSGSFHEQFF. CDR3 DNA: TGCGCCAGCAACCCGACTAGCGGGAGTTTTCATGAGCAGTTCTTC.

The rearrangement uses TRBV6-1 and TRBJ2-1; 9 bases are a match to TRBD1. Trimming removed 5 bases from V and 9 bases from J; junction bases left unmatched: 11. The CDR3 length is 15 residues. Germline CDR1 and CDR2: MNHNS and SASEGT. This CDR3 reads CASSNRDRAFGEQFF. CDR3 nucleotides: TGTGCCAGCAGTAACCGGGACAGGGCCTTTGGTGAGCAGTTCTTC.

The gene calls are TRBV30 and TRBJ2-5; possible D gene TRBD1, 5 bases. Germline lookup yields CDR1 GTSNPN and CDR2 SVGIG (reference sequence). Trimming took 1 base from V and 5 from J, leaving 8 bases between them. CDR3 length: 12 residues. CDR3 loop: CAWSGGAETQYF. The CDR3 DNA reads TGTGCCTGGAGTGGTGGGGCGGAGACCCAGTACTTC. The full variable domain, with the rest looked up from reference TRBV30 and TRBJ2-5, is SQTIHQWPATLVQPVGSPLSLECTVEGTSNPNLYWYRQAAGRGLQLLFYSVGIGQISSEVPQNLSASRPQDRQFILSSKKLLLSDSGFYLCAWSGGAETQYFGPGTRLLVL.

This clone was counted between two and nine times. This chain links TRBV23-1 with TRBJ1-4, with D unresolved. Being an ORF, TRBV23-1 has a function that is uncertain. The CDR3 totals 18 residues. V was pared by 4 bases and J by 8 bases, with 26 bases between. The CDR3 protein is CASSPDNGVWGSEEKLFF. For the CDR3, the DNA is TGCGCCAGCAGTCCCGACAATGGGGTTTGGGGATCGGAAGAAAAACTGTTTTTT.

This clone was seen repeatedly, ten times or more. The chain uses TRBV6-6 and TRBJ1-1, with a tentative D call TRBD1 (5 bases). CDR1 is MNHNY, CDR2 SVGAGI, per germline (reference sequence). Trimming cost V 0 bases and J 1 base, with 12 bases left between them. The CDR3 is 16 residues long. The CDR3 sequence is CASSYSRGVTNTEAFF. The CDR3 nucleotides are TGTGCCAGCAGTTACTCGAGAGGGGTGACGAACACTGAAGCTTTCTTT.

This clone has just a few counts. The rearrangement links TRBV6-1 to TRBJ2-5; a possible D gene is TRBD2 (6 bases). The CDR3 spans 16 residues. Trimming cost V 1 base and J 9 bases, with 21 bases left between them. Germline CDR1 reads MNHNS; CDR2 reads SASEGT. The CDR3 DNA follows: TGTGCCAGCAGTGAAGATAGTAGTAGCGGTCCTTGGGCCCAGTACTTC. It codes for CASSEDSSSGPWAQYF.

Regarding this clone: The sample holds other DNA sequences that translate to the same CDR3. This chain links TRBV5-6 with TRBJ1-2, with 7 nucleotides matching TRBD1. Trimming at V came to 4 bases and at J to 5 bases, leaving 2 bases not matched to a gene. This CDR3 comprises 12 residues. The germline V gene encodes CDR1 SGHDT and CDR2 YYEEEE. CDR3 bases: TGTGCCAGCAGCCTGACAGGGTATGGCTACACCTTC. Translating gives CASSLTGYGYTF. Looking up the rest from reference TRBV5-6 and TRBJ1-2 gives the full variable domain: DAGVTQSPTHLIKTRGQQVTLRCSPKSGHDTVSWYQQALGQGPQFIFQYYEEEERQRGNFPDRFSGHQFPNYSSELNVNALLLGDSALYLCASSLTGYGYTFGSGTRLTVV.

The chain has TRBV6-5 and TRBJ2-7; TRBD2 matches 8 bases. The CDR3 totals 14 residues. Germline V CDR1 and CDR2: MNHEY, SVGAGI. V lost 5 bases and J lost 3; bases outside the gene matches: 6. The CDR3 sequence is CASSNTGGSYEQYF. The CDR3 region has the DNA TGTGCCAGCAGTAATACGGGAGGGAGCTACGAGCAGTACTTC.

This rearrangement joins TRBV27 to TRBJ2-7; the D gene is possibly TRBD1 (6 bases). Germline CDR1 is MNHEY and CDR2 is SMNVEV (reference sequence). The V gene lost 5 bases and the J gene lost 4 bases, with 18 bases spanning the gap. This CDR3 spans 15 amino acids. CDR3 DNA sequence: TGTGCCAGCAGTAAGAGGGGGTCATGGATTTACGAGCAGTACTTC. Its translation is CASSKRGSWIYEQYF.

J is TRBJ2-3 and V is TRBV19; 10 positions match TRBD2. The CDR3 runs 18 residues. Germline lookup yields CDR1 LNHDA and CDR2 SQIVND (reference sequence). Trimming at V came to 6 bases and at J to 2 bases, leaving 14 bases not matched to a gene. The CDR3 is CASSQPRLAGALTDTQYF. CDR3 coding DNA: TGTGCCAGTAGCCAACCACGCCTAGCGGGGGCCCTCACAGATACGCAGTATTTT.

V and J are TRBV6-6 and TRBJ2-1, with a weak D call TRBD2 (6 bases). Trimming cost V 2 bases and J 3 bases, with 11 bases left between them. Germline V gene sequence: CDR1 MNHNY, CDR2 SVGAGI (reference sequence). This CDR3 has 15 residues. The CDR3: CASSYGRGFYNEQFF. The CDR3 DNA is TGTGCCAGCAGTTACGGGCGGGGCTTCTACAATGAGCAGTTCTTC.

The V and J genes are TRBV6-1 and TRBJ2-1; 9 positions agree with TRBD2. J lost 5 bases, V lost 10 bases, and 9 bases had no gene match. Per the germline V gene, CDR1 is MNHNS and CDR2 is SASEGT. There are 14 residues in the CDR3. This CDR3 reads CATASSGDDNEQFF. The CDR3 DNA is TGTGCCACCGCCTCTAGCGGGGACGACAATGAGCAGTTCTTC.

This sequence joins TRBV18 and TRBJ2-3; possibly TRBD2 for D (5 bases). CDR1 and CDR2 from the germline V gene are KGHSH and LQKENI. Trimming took 2 bases from V and 0 from J, leaving 12 bases between them. This CDR3 has 16 residues. The CDR3 nucleotides read TGTGCCAGCTCACCAAGTGGAGCGGCTAGCACAGATACGCAGTATTTT. This sequence encodes CASSPSGAASTDTQYF.

The chain joins TRBV6-4 to TRBJ2-7; tentative D call: TRBD2 (6 bases). The CDR3 spans 15 residues. Germline V CDR1 and CDR2: MRHNA, SNTAGT. The V end was cut by 1 base, the J end by 3 bases, with 13 bases between. The CDR3 loop reads CASSDWRESNYEQYF. In nucleotides, the CDR3 is TGTGCCAGCAGTGACTGGAGGGAGAGCAACTACGAGCAGTACTTC.

V is TRBV28 and J is TRBJ1-6; D is unresolved. The CDR3 is 15 residues long. Germline lookup yields CDR1 MDHEN and CDR2 SYDVKM. V was trimmed by 5 bases and J by 10 bases, leaving 18 bases between them. DNA for the CDR3: TGTGCCAGCAGTGAGGGAGGGAAAGCGGGCTCACCCCTCCACTTT. Translation gives CASSEGGKAGSPLHF.

This chain connects TRBV7-8 to TRBJ2-2, with D hard to call. V lost 7 bases and J lost 3, with 15 bases in between. CDR1 and CDR2 (germline): SGHVS, FQNEAQ. CDR3 length equals 15 residues. Written as DNA, the CDR3 is TGTGCCAGCACTAGGCAACCGTGGGACACCGGGGAGCTGTTTTTT. Its translation is CASTRQPWDTGELFF.

Here the CDR3 reads CASRQREGFSYEQYF. CDR3 bases: TGTGCCAGCAGGCAGCGGGAGGGATTCTCCTACGAGCAGTACTTC. The chain employs TRBV28 and TRBJ2-7; 10 positions match TRBD2. Germline V gene lookup returns CDR1 MDHEN and CDR2 SYDVKM. The CDR3 spans 15 residues. V shed 6 bases and J 0 bases; nucleotides not matched to a gene: 5. The entire variable domain, with the rest obtained from reference TRBV28 and TRBJ2-7, is as follows: DVKVTQSSRYLVKRTGEKVFLECVQDMDHENMFWYRQDPGLGLRLIYFSYDVKMKEKGDIPEGYSVSREKKERFSLILESASTNQTSMYLCASRQREGFSYEQYFGPGTRLTVT.

The rearrangement joins TRBV15 to TRBJ1-5; 7 nucleotides align to TRBD1. The CDR3 covers 14 residues. CDR1 and CDR2 (germline): LNHNV, YYDKDF (reference sequence). The ends lost 3 bases at V and 6 bases at J; junction bases unmatched: 5. Here the CDR3 reads CATSSTGAPQPQHF. CDR3 in DNA: TGTGCCACCAGCAGTACAGGGGCCCCTCAGCCCCAGCATTTT.

This clone has ten or more counts. The rearrangement uses TRBV15 and TRBJ2-7; a weak D match, TRBD2 (7 bases). The CDR3 contains 15 residues. Trimming shortened V by 1 base and J by 4 bases, and 14 bases separated the two germline ends. Germline CDR1 LNHNV, CDR2 YYDKDF (reference sequence). The CDR3 sequence is CATSRVGRGFYEQYF. DNA of the CDR3: TGTGCCACCAGCAGAGTGGGGAGGGGGTTTTACGAGCAGTACTTC.

The gene calls are TRBV5-6 and TRBJ2-5; 8 positions agree with TRBD1. V lost 3 bases to trimming and J lost 4 bases; unmatched junction nucleotides: 2. The CDR3 contains 13 residues. In germline, CDR1 is SGHDT, CDR2 YYEEEE. The CDR3, as DNA: TGTGCCAGCAGCTCAGGGGGCCCAGAGACCCAGTACTTC. This encodes CASSSGGPETQYF.

The CDR3 coding sequence is TGTGCCTGGAGTGTAAATCTAGGAGGGAACGATGAGCAGTTCTTC. Translated: CAWSVNLGGNDEQFF. This chain uses TRBV30 with TRBJ2-1, with D maybe TRBD2 (6 bases). CDR1 and CDR2 (germline): GTSNPN, SVGIG (reference sequence). Between the trimmed V and J ends, which lost 0 bases and 8 bases, there was a span of 17 bases. The CDR3 covers 15 residues.

The rearrangement uses TRBV6-5 and TRBJ1-6; 12 bases fit TRBD1. This CDR3 has 16 amino acids. V dropped 4 bases and J dropped 6; count of bases not matched to a gene: 4. From germline, CDR1 is MNHEY and CDR2 SVGAGI. This CDR3 is CASSSPGQGANSPLHF. CDR3 DNA: TGTGCCAGCAGTTCCCCGGGACAGGGGGCTAATTCACCCCTCCACTTT.

This clone was seen only a few times. CDR3 sequence: CASRRGEDYGYTF. As DNA, the CDR3 is TGCGCCAGCAGGCGGGGGGAAGACTATGGCTACACCTTC. The chain links TRBV5-1 to TRBJ1-2, with TRBD1 as a possible D gene (5 bases). The germline V gene has CDR1 SGHRS and CDR2 YFSETQ. Trimming removed 5 bases at V and 3 bases at J, with 11 bases between. The CDR3 runs 13 residues.

This clone has only a few counts. V is TRBV10-3 and J is TRBJ1-2, with a tentative D call TRBD1 (6 bases). The CDR3 loop spans 11 amino acids. Germline V gives CDR1 ENHRY, CDR2 SYGVKD. The germline V and J ends were trimmed by 9 bases and 4 bases, with 9 bases remaining between them. In DNA, the CDR3 is TGTGCCATTACAGGGTTCTATGGCTACACCTTC. It translates to CAITGFYGYTF.

The chain has TRBV2 and TRBJ1-2; no reliable D call. This CDR3 contains 15 residues. The germline V gene has CDR1 SNHLY and CDR2 FYNNEI. Trimming removed 4 bases at V and 0 bases at J, with 12 bases between. This CDR3 is CASSAYMVANYGYTF. The CDR3 DNA follows: TGTGCCAGCAGTGCCTACATGGTAGCTAACTATGGCTACACCTTC.